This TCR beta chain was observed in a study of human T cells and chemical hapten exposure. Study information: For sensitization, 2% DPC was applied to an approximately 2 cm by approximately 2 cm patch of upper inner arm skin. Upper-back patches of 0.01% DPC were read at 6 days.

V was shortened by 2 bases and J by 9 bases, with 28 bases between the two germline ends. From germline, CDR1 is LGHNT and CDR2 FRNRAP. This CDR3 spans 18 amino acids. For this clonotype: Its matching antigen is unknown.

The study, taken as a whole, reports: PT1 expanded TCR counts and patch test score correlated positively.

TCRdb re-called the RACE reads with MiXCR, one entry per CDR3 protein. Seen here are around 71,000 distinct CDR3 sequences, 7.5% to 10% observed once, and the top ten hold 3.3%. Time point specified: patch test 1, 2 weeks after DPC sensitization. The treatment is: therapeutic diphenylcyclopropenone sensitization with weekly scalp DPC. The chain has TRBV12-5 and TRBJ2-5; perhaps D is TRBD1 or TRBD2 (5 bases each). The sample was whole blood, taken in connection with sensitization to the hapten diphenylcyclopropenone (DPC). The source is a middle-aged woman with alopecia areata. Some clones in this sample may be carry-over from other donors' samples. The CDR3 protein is CASGLQTPGTPRPWAQYF. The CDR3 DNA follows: TGTGCTAGTGGTTTGCAAACCCCCGGGACGCCCCGACCTTGGGCCCAGTACTTC.